Reported below is one T cell receptor beta chain. Its target is unknown. Every patient was affected by relapse after autologous stem cell transplantation, while exposure to brentuximab vedotin was not uniform. The best responses consisted of complete response, partial response or progressive disease. Clones were sequenced by immunoSEQ multiplex PCR, and TCRdb holds only the in-frame ones, with some missing. The sample includes 60,000 or so clones, roughly nine tenths of them seen just once. The source of the sample is a study of PD-1 blockade in classical Hodgkin lymphoma. The study, taken as a whole, reports: Only CD4+ TCR diversity, not CD8+, had risen significantly by C4D1.

Trimming shortened V by 6 bases and J by 0 bases, and 12 bases separated the two germline ends. Germline V lookup: CDR1 MDHEN, CDR2 SYDVKM. The CDR3 sequence is 15 residues long. Sequenced here: peripheral blood mononuclear cells (PBMCs), sampled at baseline. The rearrangement uses TRBV28 and TRBJ2-1; no firm D call. The origin of this receptor is a human donor with classical Hodgkin lymphoma. In nucleotides, the CDR3 is TGTGCCAGCAGAGCTTTGATGGGCTCCTACAATGAGCAGTTCTTC. The encoded protein is CASRALMGSYNEQFF.